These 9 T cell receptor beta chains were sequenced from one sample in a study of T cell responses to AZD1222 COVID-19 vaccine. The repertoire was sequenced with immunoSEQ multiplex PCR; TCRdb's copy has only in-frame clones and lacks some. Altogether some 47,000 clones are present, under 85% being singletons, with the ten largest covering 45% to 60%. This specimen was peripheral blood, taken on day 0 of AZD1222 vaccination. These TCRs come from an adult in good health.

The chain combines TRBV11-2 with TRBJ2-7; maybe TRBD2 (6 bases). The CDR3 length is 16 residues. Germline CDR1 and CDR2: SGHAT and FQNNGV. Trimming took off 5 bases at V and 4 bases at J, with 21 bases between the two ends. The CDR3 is CASSPHPREAGYEQYF. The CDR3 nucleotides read TGTGCCAGCAGCCCCCACCCGAGGGAGGCTGGGTACGAGCAGTACTTC.

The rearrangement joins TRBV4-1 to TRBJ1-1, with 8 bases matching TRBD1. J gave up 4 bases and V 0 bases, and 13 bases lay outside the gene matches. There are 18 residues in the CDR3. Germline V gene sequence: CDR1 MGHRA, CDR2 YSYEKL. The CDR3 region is CASSQDRGRGLGSTEAFF. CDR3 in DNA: TGCGCCAGCAGCCAAGATCGGGGCAGGGGGCTGGGTTCCACTGAAGCTTTCTTT.

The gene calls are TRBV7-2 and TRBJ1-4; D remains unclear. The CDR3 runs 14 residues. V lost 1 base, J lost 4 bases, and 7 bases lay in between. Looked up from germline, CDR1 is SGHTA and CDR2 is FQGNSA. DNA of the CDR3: TGTGCCAGCAGCTTAGGAGGGAATAATGAAAAACTGTTTTTT. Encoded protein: CASSLGGNNEKLFF.

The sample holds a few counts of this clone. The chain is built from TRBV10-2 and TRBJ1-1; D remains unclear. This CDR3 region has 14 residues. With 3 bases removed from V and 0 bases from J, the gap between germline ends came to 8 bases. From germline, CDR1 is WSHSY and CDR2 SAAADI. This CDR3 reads CASSDRVLNTEAFF. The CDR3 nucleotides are TGCGCCAGCAGTGACCGCGTTCTGAACACTGAAGCTTTCTTT.

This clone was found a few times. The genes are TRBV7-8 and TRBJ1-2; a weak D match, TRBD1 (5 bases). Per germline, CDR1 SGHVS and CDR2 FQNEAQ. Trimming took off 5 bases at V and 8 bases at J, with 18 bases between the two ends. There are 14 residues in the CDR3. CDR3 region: CASSRDSPYDGYTF. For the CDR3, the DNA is TGTGCCAGCAGCCGCGACAGCCCTTATGACGGCTACACCTTC.

CDR3 sequence: CASSRAGDNTGELFF. The CDR3 DNA reads TGCGCCAGCAGCCGAGCCGGGGACAACACCGGGGAGCTGTTTTTT. This chain joins TRBV5-1 and TRBJ2-2; D tentatively reads TRBD1 or TRBD2 (5 bases each). Germline-derived CDR1 and CDR2 are SGHRS and YFSETQ. The CDR3 sequence is 15 residues long. With 4 bases removed from V and 2 bases from J, the gap between germline ends came to 12 bases.

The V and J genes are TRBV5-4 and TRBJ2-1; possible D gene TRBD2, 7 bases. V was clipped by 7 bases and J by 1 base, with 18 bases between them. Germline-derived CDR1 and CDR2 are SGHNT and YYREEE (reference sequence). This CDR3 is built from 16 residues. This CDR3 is CASALGGGKSYNEQFF. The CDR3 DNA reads TGTGCCAGCGCGTTAGGGGGAGGGAAGTCCTACAATGAGCAGTTCTTC.

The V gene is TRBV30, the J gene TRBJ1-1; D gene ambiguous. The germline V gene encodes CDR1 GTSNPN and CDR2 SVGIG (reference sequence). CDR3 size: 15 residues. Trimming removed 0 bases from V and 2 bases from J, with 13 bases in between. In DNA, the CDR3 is TGTGCCTGGAGTGTACGGTCAAGGACCAACACTGAAGCTTTCTTT. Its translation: CAWSVRSRTNTEAFF.

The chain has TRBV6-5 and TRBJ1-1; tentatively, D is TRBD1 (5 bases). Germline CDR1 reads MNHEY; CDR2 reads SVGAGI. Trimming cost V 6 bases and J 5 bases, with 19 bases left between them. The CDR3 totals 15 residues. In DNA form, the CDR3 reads TGTGCCAGCAGGAAAGCGGGGGGATCGGAGACTGAAGCTTTCTTT. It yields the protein CASRKAGGSETEAFF.